The 7 T cell receptor beta chains given below trace back to one sample, sequenced in a study of blood T cell repertoires in COVID-19. TCRdb's copy holds only in-frame clones and misses some; the assay was immunoSEQ multiplex PCR. In the table there are under 100,000 clones, over 80% of which are singletons. The sample taken for sequencing was peripheral blood. These receptors all stem from a woman between 70 and 85 years old with active or convalescent COVID-19.

This clone was counted between two and nine times. At the DNA level, this CDR3 is encoded by other sequences in the same sample as well. V usage is TRBV4-2 and J usage is TRBJ2-1, with 10 bases aligning to TRBD2. The CDR3 has 14 residues. Per the germline V gene, CDR1 is LGHNA and CDR2 is YNFKEQ. V shed 4 bases and J 4 bases; nucleotides not matched to a gene: 1. The CDR3 loop reads CASSRTSGYNEQFF. Written as DNA, the CDR3 is TGTGCCAGCAGCCGGACTAGCGGATACAATGAGCAGTTCTTC.

The genes are TRBV6-2 or TRBV6-3 and TRBJ2-3; maybe TRBD1 (5 bases). This CDR3 contains 15 residues. The germline gives CDR1 MNHEY, CDR2 SVGEGT. The V end lost 5 bases, the J end lost 6 bases, and 18 bases lay between the germline ends. Here the CDR3 reads CASSLTSAGLDTQYF. CDR3 sequence (DNA): TGTGCCAGCAGTCTGACCTCCGCAGGGTTGGATACGCAGTATTTT.

This clone was counted a single time. The DNA for the CDR3 is TGTGCCAGCAGGAGACAGGGGGATCAGCCCCAGCATTTT. This encodes CASRRQGDQPQHF. The rearrangement uses TRBV2 and TRBJ1-5; 9 bases agree with TRBD1. With 6 bases clipped from V and 5 bases from J, the junction kept 2 bases outside the gene matches. Germline CDR1 SNHLY, CDR2 FYNNEI. The CDR3 is made up of 13 amino acids.

The chain joins TRBV5-4 to TRBJ2-3; D is ambiguous. CDR1 and CDR2 from the germline V gene are SGHNT and YYREEE (reference sequence). The V end was cut by 0 bases, the J end by 3 bases, with 5 bases between. The CDR3 is 13 residues long. The CDR3 reads CASSLAGTDTQYF. CDR3 sequence (DNA): TGTGCCAGCAGCTTGGCCGGTACAGATACGCAGTATTTT. The full variable domain, in which reference TRBV5-4 and TRBJ2-3 provide the parts outside the CDR3, is ETGVTQSPTHLIKTRGQQVTLRCSSQSGHNTVSWYQQALGQGPQFIFQYYREEENGRGNFPPRFSGLQFPNYSSELNVNALELDDSALYLCASSLAGTDTQYFGPGTRLTVL.

The gene calls are TRBV29-1 and TRBJ1-1; 8 nucleotides match TRBD1. CDR3 length: 17 amino acids. V dropped 6 bases and J dropped 0; count of bases not matched to a gene: 15. CDR1 is SQVTM, CDR2 ANQGSEA, per germline. CDR3 sequence: CSVTPQQGGSMNTEAFF. The CDR3 DNA sequence: TGCAGCGTCACCCCACAACAGGGGGGCTCAATGAACACTGAAGCTTTCTTT.

This chain joins TRBV5-4 and TRBJ2-1; TRBD2 agrees at 7 bases. CDR1 is SGHNT, CDR2 YYREEE, per germline (reference sequence). The J segment lost 9 bases and the V segment lost 4 bases, leaving 10 bases of the junction unmatched. The CDR3 loop spans 14 amino acids. This CDR3 reads CASSPAGGSAEQFF. The CDR3 region has the DNA TGTGCCAGCAGCCCAGCCGGGGGGTCGGCTGAGCAGTTCTTC.

This clone occurred many times. The rearrangement links TRBV18 to TRBJ1-5; D not resolved. V lost 5 bases to trimming and J lost 7 bases, with 18 bases between them. From germline, CDR1 is KGHSH and CDR2 LQKENI. The CDR3 extends over 15 amino acids. The CDR3 sequence is CASSAGEFSGQPQHF. The CDR3 coding sequence is TGTGCCAGCTCAGCAGGAGAATTTTCGGGGCAGCCCCAGCATTTT.